The clone carrying this T cell receptor beta chain occurred a few times. Indicated treatment: some 20 received Ad26.COV2.S at low or high dose, single or two shots; roughly five received placebo; per-sample allocation not given. The samples date from day 63 after the first vaccine or placebo injection. The data belong to a study of Ad26.COV2.S vaccination and SARS-CoV-2 variants. Overall study context: Ad26.COV2.S shots went into the muscle once or twice, 56 days apart.

The protocol was immunoSEQ multiplex PCR, while the TCRdb copy is restricted to in-frame clones and leaves out a portion. The sample carries some 250,000 clones, around nine tenths recorded once. This receptor was taken from a person between 18 and 65 years old who received the Ad26.COV2.S COVID-19 vaccine or a placebo. The sample here was peripheral blood, taken in a trial of Ad26.COV2.S vaccine versus placebo.

The CDR3 spells CASSQRTGSDQPQHF. The CDR3 DNA sequence: TGTGCCAGCAGCCAACGGACAGGGAGTGATCAGCCCCAGCATTTT. The chain combines TRBV2 with TRBJ1-5; 8 nucleotides agree with TRBD1. Germline-derived CDR1 and CDR2 are SNHLY and FYNNEI. Losses at the gene ends were 6 bases for V and 5 bases for J; bases not matched to a gene: 9. The CDR3 runs 15 residues.